What follows are 30 T cell receptor beta chains derived from one specimen sequenced in a study of T cells in Graves' hyperthyroidism and ophthalmopathy. The source material, RNA transcripts, was used to amplify TCR beta CDR3 regions. The TCR CDR3 first-round RT-PCR relied on the HTBI primer set. Each CDR3 protein gets one entry after TCRdb re-called the multiplex PCR reads with MiXCR. The table records around 600,000 distinct CDR3 sequences, around 16% of them present only once. The sample consisted of blood. The origin of the receptors is a woman aged 25-40 years with Graves' hyperthyroidism.

This clonotype was counted at least ten times. The chain couples TRBV19 to TRBJ1-1; D is uncertain. CDR3 length: 15 residues. Trimming pared 3 bases from V and 3 bases from J, leaving 14 bases between. The germline CDR1 and CDR2 sequences are LNHDA and SQIVND (reference sequence). The CDR3 reads CASSMARASDTEAFF. The CDR3, as DNA: TGTGCCAGTAGTATGGCAAGGGCATCGGACACTGAAGCTTTCTTT. The whole variable domain, filled in from reference TRBV19 and TRBJ1-1, reads DGGITQSPKYLFRKEGQNVTLSCEQNLNHDAMYWYRQDPGQGLRLIYYSQIVNDFQKGDIAEGYSVSREKKESFPLTVTSAQKNPTAFYLCASSMARASDTEAFFGQGTRLTVV.

This clonotype was recorded many times. The CDR3 reads CAHPSRGSNQPQHF. As DNA, the CDR3 is TGTGCCCACCCCTCCAGGGGTTCCAATCAGCCCCAGCATTTT. This chain uses TRBV30 with TRBJ1-5; weak D call: TRBD1 (6 bases). This CDR3 region has 14 residues. Trimming removed 8 bases from V and 3 bases from J, with 17 bases in between. In germline, CDR1 is GTSNPN, CDR2 SVGIG (reference sequence).

CDR3 protein: CASSTRQVDSPLHF. The CDR3, as DNA: TGTGCCAGCAGCACCCGACAGGTGGATTCACCCCTCCACTTT. The V call is TRBV9, the J call TRBJ1-6; D possibly corresponds to TRBD1 (6 bases). Germline-derived CDR1 and CDR2 are SGDLS and YYNGEE. This CDR3 has 14 amino acids. V lost 4 bases and J lost 8, with 13 bases in between.

This clonotype was detected ten times or more. The chain links TRBV7-3 to TRBJ2-1; possible D gene TRBD2, 5 bases. V dropped 4 bases and J dropped 3 bases, with 7 bases sitting between them. The V gene's germline CDR1 is SGHTA and CDR2 FQGTGA. This CDR3 region has 13 residues. CDR3 amino acids: CASSSDYYNEQFF. Written as DNA, the CDR3 is TGTGCCAGCAGCTCTGACTACTACAATGAGCAGTTCTTC.

Note on this clonotype: This may arise from a read error, as a much more abundant clone is one base away. The rearrangement uses TRBV10-3 and TRBJ2-1; 10 bases match TRBD2. Germline V lookup: CDR1 ENHRY, CDR2 SYGVKD. There are 18 residues in the CDR3. The CDR3 DNA reads as TGTACCATCAGTGAGCCACCCCGGCTAGCGGGAGTGCCCAATGAGCAGTTCTTC. It encodes CTISEPPRLAGVPNEQFF.

This clonotype showed up many times. The chain uses TRBV6-2 or TRBV6-3 and TRBJ2-7; D gene ambiguous. Germline V lookup: CDR1 MNHEY, CDR2 SVGEGT. V lost 10 bases and J 2 bases, leaving 9 bases between the germline ends. The CDR3 has 11 residues. This chain's CDR3 is CATQRTYEQYF. The CDR3 DNA is TGTGCCACCCAACGTACCTACGAGCAGTACTTC.

This clonotype showed up many times. This sequence joins TRBV30 and TRBJ2-3; D uncertain. Germline CDR1 is GTSNPN and CDR2 is SVGIG (reference sequence). The length of the CDR3 is 12 residues. The V end lost 2 bases, the J end lost 2 bases, and 5 bases lay between the germline ends. This chain's CDR3 is CAWSPSTDTQYF. As DNA, the CDR3 is TGTGCCTGGAGTCCGTCCACAGATACGCAGTATTTT.

The chain is built from TRBV10-2 and TRBJ1-1, with D maybe TRBD1 (5 bases). CDR3 length: 13 residues. V was pared by 6 bases and J by 1 base, with 9 bases between. The germline CDR1 and CDR2 sequences are WSHSY and SAAADI. The CDR3 protein is CASRLGQNTEAFF. The CDR3 region has the DNA TGCGCCAGCAGGCTTGGACAGAACACTGAAGCTTTCTTT.

This clonotype was found many times. This chain links TRBV20-1 with TRBJ1-2, with 8 nucleotides matching TRBD1. Unmatched junction bases numbered 8, after V lost 8 bases and J lost 6 bases. This CDR3 contains 12 residues. CDR1 and CDR2 (germline): DFQATT, SNEGSKA (reference sequence). CDR3 in amino acids: CSYPGQVDGYTF. The CDR3 DNA sequence: TGCAGTTATCCGGGACAGGTAGATGGCTACACCTTC.

The rearrangement joins TRBV12-3 or TRBV12-4 to TRBJ1-3; perhaps TRBD1 as D (5 bases). V lost 4 bases and J lost 2, with 12 bases in between. There are 15 residues in the CDR3. CDR3 sequence (DNA): TGTGCCAGCAGTTCGGGGCAGGGCACTGGAAACACCATATATTTT. This translates into CASSSGQGTGNTIYF.

The chain employs TRBV18 and TRBJ2-1, with 7 positions matching TRBD1. CDR1 is KGHSH and CDR2 is LQKENI in the germline V gene. Trimming took 6 bases from V and 1 from J; bases not matched to a gene: 12. CDR3 length equals 17 residues. The DNA for the CDR3 is TGTGCCAGCTCGAGGGCCCGGGACAGCTATTCCTACAATGAGCAGTTCTTC. It specifies CASSRARDSYSYNEQFF.

As to this clonotype: A much larger clone differs by one base, so this may be a read error. The final CDR3 position lacks the conserved phenylalanine or tryptophan, pointing to a likely read error. V usage is TRBV3-1 and J usage is TRBJ1-1; 7 bases are a match to TRBD1. The J segment lost 11 bases and the V segment lost 3 bases, leaving 9 bases of the junction unmatched. The CDR3 is 13 residues long. CDR1 is LGHDT and CDR2 is YNNKEL in the germline V gene (reference sequence). The CDR3 coding sequence is TGTGCCAGCAGCCAGACAGGGAAGATGATGGCTTTCCTT. Translation: CASSQTGKMMAFL.

The chain joins TRBV7-9 to TRBJ2-2, with D perhaps TRBD1 (6 bases). Germline V gene data show CDR1 as SEHNR and CDR2 as FQNEAQ (reference sequence). The CDR3 covers 15 residues. Trimming stripped 2 bases from V and 3 bases from J, with 10 bases between. CDR3 loop: CASSLTRGDTGELFF. The CDR3 DNA reads as TGTGCCAGCAGCTTAACCAGGGGAGACACCGGGGAGCTGTTTTTT.

The chain recombines TRBV6-4 with TRBJ1-2; D remains unclear. Deletions cut 5 bases from V and 5 bases from J, with 18 bases between. The CDR3 loop spans 15 amino acids. Germline CDR1 and CDR2: MRHNA and SNTAGT. This CDR3 reads CASSRSGGPDYGYTF. Written as DNA, the CDR3 is TGTGCCAGCAGTCGGAGTGGTGGACCTGATTATGGCTACACCTTC.

V and J are TRBV12-3 or TRBV12-4 and TRBJ1-2; D possibly corresponds to TRBD1 (6 bases). This CDR3 comprises 16 residues. V was trimmed by 0 bases and J by 4 bases, leaving 15 bases between them. CDR3 in amino acids: CASSLATGGAGYGYTF. CDR3 sequence (DNA): TGTGCCAGCAGTTTAGCGACGGGGGGCGCAGGCTATGGCTACACCTTC.

This clonotype was counted only a few times. The chain employs TRBV4-3 and TRBJ1-2, with TRBD1 as a possible D gene (6 bases). Per the germline V gene, CDR1 is LGHNA and CDR2 is YSLEER. The ends were cut back, 4 bases at V and 3 bases at J, with 15 bases in the middle. CDR3 length: 15 residues. The CDR3 region is CASSPRQVFDYGYTF. CDR3 nucleotides: TGCGCCAGCAGCCCACGACAGGTTTTCGACTATGGCTACACCTTC.

This clonotype was recorded many times. The rearrangement links TRBV7-9 to TRBJ2-2; 9 nucleotides match TRBD2. The CDR3 is 16 residues long. The V gene's germline CDR1 is SEHNR and CDR2 FQNEAQ (reference sequence). After removal of 1 base from V and 2 bases from J, the junction contained 2 bases not matched to a gene. The CDR3 protein is CASSLDSGSNTGELFF. CDR3 nucleotides: TGTGCCAGCAGCTTAGATAGCGGGAGTAACACCGGGGAGCTGTTTTTT. Filled out from reference TRBV7-9 and TRBJ2-2, the complete variable domain reads DTGVSQNPRHKITKRGQNVTFRCDPISEHNRLYWYRQTLGQGPEFLTYFQNEAQLEKSRLLSDRFSAERPKGSFSTLEIQRTEQGDSAMYLCASSLDSGSNTGELFFGEGSRLTVL.

Ten or more counts support this clonotype. The V and J genes are TRBV11-2 and TRBJ2-3; a possible D gene is TRBD2 (6 bases). The CDR3 consists of 14 residues. V shed 5 bases and J shed 0 bases, with 9 bases lying between them. Germline-derived CDR1 and CDR2 are SGHAT and FQNNGV. The CDR3 loop reads CASSRLVSTDTQYF. In DNA, the CDR3 is TGTGCCAGCAGCCGACTAGTGAGCACAGATACGCAGTATTTT.

This clonotype was picked up many times. The chain uses TRBV6-5 and TRBJ2-7, with D possibly being TRBD2 (5 bases). The germline V gene encodes CDR1 MNHEY and CDR2 SVGAGI. The CDR3 runs to 16 residues. The V and J ends lost 0 bases and 2 bases respectively, with 14 bases between them. The CDR3 is CASSYSASQFPYEQYF. The CDR3 coding sequence is TGTGCCAGCAGTTACTCTGCTAGCCAGTTCCCCTACGAGCAGTACTTC.

The chain joins TRBV28 to TRBJ2-2, with TRBD1 matching over 8 bases. There are 14 residues in the CDR3. Trimming cost V 6 bases and J 1 base; bases outside gene matches: 1. Germline V lookup: CDR1 MDHEN, CDR2 SYDVKM. The CDR3 nucleotides read TGTGCCAGCAGACAGGGGGGGAACACCGGGGAGCTGTTTTTT. Amino acid sequence: CASRQGGNTGELFF.

This clonotype showed up many times. The chain carries TRBV20-1 and TRBJ2-3, with D unresolved. The CDR3 covers 11 residues. Trimming took 5 bases from V and 4 from J, leaving 7 bases between them. Germline V lookup: CDR1 DFQATT, CDR2 SNEGSKA (reference sequence). In DNA, the CDR3 is TGCAGTGCTGGGGTAGCAGATACGCAGTATTTT. It specifies CSAGVADTQYF.

Many counts were recorded for this clonotype. V gene TRBV3-1 combines with J gene TRBJ2-5; D possibly uses TRBD1 or TRBD2 (6 bases each). V gave up 1 base and J gave up 5 bases, with 11 bases separating them. CDR1 is LGHDT and CDR2 is YNNKEL in the germline V gene (reference sequence). The CDR3 has 14 amino acids. Here the CDR3 DNA reads TGTGCCAGCAGCCAAGCAGGGGCGGGGGAGACCCAGTACTTC. Its translation is CASSQAGAGETQYF.

This clonotype occurred a few times. The chain is built from TRBV10-3 and TRBJ2-1; 7 bases line up with TRBD2. Trimming took 6 bases from V and 6 from J; bases not matched to a gene: 8. Germline CDR1 is ENHRY and CDR2 is SYGVKD. The CDR3 totals 14 residues. This chain's CDR3 is CAISGLDVTNEQFF. DNA of the CDR3: TGTGCCATCAGCGGACTAGACGTAACCAATGAGCAGTTCTTC.

The rearrangement uses TRBV2 and TRBJ1-2; no clear D gene. This CDR3 is built from 13 residues. Germline CDR1 SNHLY, CDR2 FYNNEI. Trimming removed 6 bases from V and 2 bases from J, with 10 bases in between. The CDR3: CASSSDENYGYTF. The DNA for the CDR3 is TGTGCCAGCAGCTCCGACGAGAACTATGGCTACACCTTC.

The sample holds many counts of this clonotype. This chain connects TRBV18 to TRBJ1-5; 8 bases line up with TRBD1. Germline CDR1 and CDR2: KGHSH and LQKENI. The CDR3 contains 14 residues. The V and J ends lost 6 bases and 10 bases, in that order; junction bases with no gene match: 11. CDR3 protein: CASSPGQGHAPQHF. CDR3 bases: TGTGCCAGCTCGCCCGGACAGGGTCACGCTCCCCAGCATTTT.

The sample holds many counts of this clonotype. The chain carries TRBV7-9 and TRBJ2-2; D is ambiguous. Germline CDR1 reads SEHNR; CDR2 reads FQNEAQ (reference sequence). V lost 6 bases, J lost 7 bases, and 6 bases lay in between. This CDR3 has 11 amino acids. The CDR3 here is CASRINGELFF. DNA for the CDR3: TGTGCCAGCAGAATCAACGGGGAGCTGTTTTTT.

This clonotype was seen a few times. The V gene is TRBV29-1, the J gene TRBJ1-5; 7 bases are a match to TRBD1. The CDR3 sequence is 14 residues long. CDR1 is SQVTM, CDR2 ANQGSEA, per germline. V lost 5 bases, J lost 4 bases, and 8 bases stayed unmatched. This CDR3 reads CSVRTGEGNQPQHF. CDR3 bases: TGCAGCGTTAGAACAGGGGAGGGAAATCAGCCCCAGCATTTT.

Of note for this clonotype: One base away lies a much larger clone, so this may be a sequencing read error. The chain couples TRBV9 to TRBJ2-1; TRBD2 aligns across 11 bases. The junction had 5 bases not matched to a gene; V was cut back by 4 bases and J by 5 bases. The germline V gene encodes CDR1 SGDLS and CDR2 YYNGEE. The CDR3 covers 15 residues. This CDR3 is CASSNSGRAHNEQFF. CDR3 nucleotide sequence: TGTGCCAGCAGCAATAGCGGGAGGGCCCACAATGAGCAGTTCTTC.

The V call is TRBV28, the J call TRBJ2-7, with D hard to call. The germline V gene has CDR1 MDHEN and CDR2 SYDVKM. The CDR3 is 13 residues long. Trimming took off 5 bases at V and 3 bases at J, with 11 bases between the two ends. DNA of the CDR3: TGTGCCAGCAGTGAACCCATAAACTACGAGCAGTACTTC. Its protein is CASSEPINYEQYF.

The chain carries TRBV19 and TRBJ2-7, with 7 bases matching TRBD2. This CDR3 has 14 residues. Germline V gene sequence: CDR1 LNHDA, CDR2 SQIVND (reference sequence). Trimming removed 9 bases from V and 1 base from J; junction bases left unmatched: 9. DNA of the CDR3: TGTGCCAGCGCCCTAGCGGAGCCTTCCTACGAGCAGTACTTC. Its protein is CASALAEPSYEQYF.